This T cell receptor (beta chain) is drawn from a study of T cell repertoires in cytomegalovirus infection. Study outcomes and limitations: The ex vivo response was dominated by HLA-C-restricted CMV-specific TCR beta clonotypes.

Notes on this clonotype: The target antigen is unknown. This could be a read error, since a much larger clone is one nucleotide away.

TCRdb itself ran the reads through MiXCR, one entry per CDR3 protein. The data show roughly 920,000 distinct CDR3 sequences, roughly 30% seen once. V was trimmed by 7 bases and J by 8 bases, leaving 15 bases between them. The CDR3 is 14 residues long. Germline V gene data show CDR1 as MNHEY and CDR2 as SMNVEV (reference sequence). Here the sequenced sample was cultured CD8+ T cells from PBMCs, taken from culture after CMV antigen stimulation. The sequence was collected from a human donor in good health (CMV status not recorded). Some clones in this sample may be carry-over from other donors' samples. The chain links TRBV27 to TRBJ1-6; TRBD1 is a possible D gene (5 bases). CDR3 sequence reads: CASTSPGDHSPLHF. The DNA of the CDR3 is TGTGCCAGCACCTCCCCCGGGGACCATTCACCCCTCCACTTT.